Below are 14 T cell receptor beta chains sequenced from a single sample in a study of blood T cells in healthy people across ages (dated by TCRdb to about 2015). Receptor amplification or capture employed 5' RACE. TCRdb lists the instrument as Illumina HiSeq 2500. The second PCR ran for about 7 to 11 cycles and used a J-beta primer mix along with a sample-barcoded 5' primer. Through fastp at Q25 and MiXCR, TCRdb rebuilt clones from the public reads, retaining in-frame beta chains. When rows share a CDR3 protein, they turn into one entry using the most common DNA and genes. The sample table records some 760,000 distinct CDR3 sequences; 20% to 30% of these occur just once. Together, the top ten hold approximately 4% of the sample. This sample also belongs to another study, concerning T cells of mothers and their children.

Sequenced input: blood. Source of these receptors: a boy aged 10-17 years in good health.

There are a few counts of this clonotype. J is TRBJ2-4 and V is TRBV7-2, with TRBD2 as a possible D gene (6 bases). CDR1 SGHTA and CDR2 FQGNSA come from the germline V gene. V was clipped by 5 bases and J by 3 bases, with 14 bases between them. The CDR3 covers 15 residues. The CDR3 spells CASSGRDFDKNIQYF. Written as DNA, the CDR3 is TGTGCCAGCAGCGGCCGGGACTTTGACAAAAACATTCAGTACTTC.

The rearrangement joins TRBV9 to TRBJ2-1; D may correspond to TRBD1 or TRBD2 (5 bases each). Germline V lookup: CDR1 SGDLS, CDR2 YYNGEE. V lost 0 bases, J lost 4 bases, and 20 bases lay in between. The CDR3 loop spans 18 amino acids. This chain's CDR3 is CASSVATGGALGYNEQFF. CDR3 sequence (DNA): TGTGCCAGCAGCGTAGCTACTGGGGGAGCTCTCGGGTACAATGAGCAGTTCTTC.

J is TRBJ2-3 and V is TRBV11-2; D is perhaps TRBD2 (5 bases). V was trimmed by 4 bases and J by 4 bases, leaving 15 bases between them. Per the germline V gene, CDR1 is SGHAT and CDR2 is FQNNGV. This CDR3 is 15 amino acids long. CDR3 sequence (DNA): TGTGCCAGCAGCTCCCGGGGTCCTTTGGCAGATACGCAGTATTTT. Residues: CASSSRGPLADTQYF.

The V and J genes are TRBV10-3 and TRBJ2-5; 8 nucleotides agree with TRBD2. J lost 1 base, V lost 4 bases, and 8 bases had no gene match. CDR3 length: 16 residues. Germline loops: CDR1 ENHRY, CDR2 SYGVKD. CDR3 nucleotides: TGTGCCATCAGTGGGGTAGCGGGGTCATTCCAAGAGACCCAGTACTTC. The encoded protein is CAISGVAGSFQETQYF.

This clonotype has just a few counts. This chain uses TRBV24-1 with TRBJ2-5; a possible D gene is TRBD1 (6 bases). Trimming stripped 7 bases from V and 5 bases from J, with 13 bases between. The CDR3 loop spans 13 amino acids. Germline V gene sequence: CDR1 KGHDR, CDR2 SFDVKD. The CDR3 reads CATRDAGEETQYF. CDR3 nucleotides: TGTGCCACCAGGGACGCAGGGGAGGAGACCCAGTACTTC.

This clonotype was seen more than once but under ten times. This chain links TRBV2 with TRBJ1-4; D call uncertain. CDR3 length: 11 residues. V was trimmed by 4 bases and J by 8 bases, leaving 5 bases between them. Germline-derived CDR1 and CDR2 are SNHLY and FYNNEI. The CDR3 DNA is TGTGCCAGCAGTGTCATCGAAAAACTGTTTTTT. Protein sequence: CASSVIEKLFF.

There are a few counts of this clonotype. The junction differs from germline at one of its ends, possibly a read error. The J gene is TRBJ2-5, the V gene TRBV28; 12 nucleotides align to TRBD2. Germline V gene sequence: CDR1 MDHEN, CDR2 SYDVKM. The CDR3 runs 17 residues. CDR3 nucleotide sequence: TGTGCCAGCAGCTTAGGAGGGGGACTAGCGGGTCAAGAGACTCAGTACTTC. This codes for CASSLGGGLAGQETQYF.

The chain joins TRBV27 to TRBJ2-7, with 8 positions matching TRBD1. Germline V gene data show CDR1 as MNHEY and CDR2 as SMNVEV (reference sequence). This CDR3 has 14 residues. The junction had 7 bases not matched to a gene; V was cut back by 6 bases and J by 3 bases. CDR3 region: CASRGSDRGYEQYF. The CDR3 DNA reads TGTGCCAGCAGGGGATCAGACAGGGGCTACGAGCAGTACTTC.

The genes are TRBV20-1 and TRBJ1-5, with TRBD1 matching 7 bases. The CDR3 loop spans 14 amino acids. Germline CDR1 and CDR2: DFQATT and SNEGSKA (reference sequence). Trimming removed 0 bases from V and 9 bases from J; junction bases left unmatched: 8. The CDR3 region has the DNA TGCAGTGCTAGAGATAAGACAGGGCTGAGGCCCCAGCATTTT. This gives the protein CSARDKTGLRPQHF.

Regarding this clonotype: A junction end diverges from the germline sequence, so it may reflect a read error. This rearrangement joins TRBV29-1 to TRBJ1-2; weak D call: TRBD1 (6 bases). This CDR3 comprises 14 residues. Germline CDR1 and CDR2: SQVTM and ANQGSEA. CDR3 in DNA: TGCAGCATTGAAGGGGACATCTTTAACTATGGCTACACCTTC. It is translated as CSIEGDIFNYGYTF.

A note on this clonotype: This may stem from a read error, because a much larger clone lies one nucleotide away. The chain employs TRBV27 and TRBJ2-7, with D possibly being TRBD1 (6 bases). The CDR3 sequence is 14 residues long. The germline V gene has CDR1 MNHEY and CDR2 SMNVEV (reference sequence). CDR3 in DNA: TGTGCCGGCAGTTTCTCCCAGGGGAGCTACGAGCAGTACTTC. Protein: CAGSFSQGSYEQYF.

This clonotype showed up just a few times. This chain links TRBV10-3 with TRBJ2-7; TRBD1 agrees at 9 bases. The CDR3 length is 15 residues. With 4 bases clipped from V and 6 bases from J, the junction kept 10 bases outside the gene matches. Germline CDR1 and CDR2: ENHRY and SYGVKD. CDR3 region: CAISGQDRGYLEQYF. The CDR3 nucleotides are TGTGCCATCAGTGGCCAGGACAGGGGATACCTCGAGCAGTACTTC.

The rearrangement links TRBV7-2 to TRBJ2-2; D is undetermined. The V end was cut by 1 base, the J end by 7 bases, with 10 bases between. The CDR3 loop spans 14 amino acids. Germline CDR1 and CDR2: SGHTA and FQGNSA. CDR3 in DNA: TGTGCCAGCAGCTTAGGTGCATCGCTCGGGGAGCTGTTTTTT. Protein sequence: CASSLGASLGELFF.

This clonotype has only a few counts. V and J are TRBV7-9 and TRBJ2-7; no clear D. From germline, CDR1 is SEHNR and CDR2 FQNEAQ (reference sequence). The V end was cut by 5 bases, the J end by 3 bases, with 14 bases between. The CDR3 runs to 14 residues. CDR3 bases: TGTGCCAGCAGCCCCCCACTCCACAGCTACGAGCAGTACTTC. Translated: CASSPPLHSYEQYF.